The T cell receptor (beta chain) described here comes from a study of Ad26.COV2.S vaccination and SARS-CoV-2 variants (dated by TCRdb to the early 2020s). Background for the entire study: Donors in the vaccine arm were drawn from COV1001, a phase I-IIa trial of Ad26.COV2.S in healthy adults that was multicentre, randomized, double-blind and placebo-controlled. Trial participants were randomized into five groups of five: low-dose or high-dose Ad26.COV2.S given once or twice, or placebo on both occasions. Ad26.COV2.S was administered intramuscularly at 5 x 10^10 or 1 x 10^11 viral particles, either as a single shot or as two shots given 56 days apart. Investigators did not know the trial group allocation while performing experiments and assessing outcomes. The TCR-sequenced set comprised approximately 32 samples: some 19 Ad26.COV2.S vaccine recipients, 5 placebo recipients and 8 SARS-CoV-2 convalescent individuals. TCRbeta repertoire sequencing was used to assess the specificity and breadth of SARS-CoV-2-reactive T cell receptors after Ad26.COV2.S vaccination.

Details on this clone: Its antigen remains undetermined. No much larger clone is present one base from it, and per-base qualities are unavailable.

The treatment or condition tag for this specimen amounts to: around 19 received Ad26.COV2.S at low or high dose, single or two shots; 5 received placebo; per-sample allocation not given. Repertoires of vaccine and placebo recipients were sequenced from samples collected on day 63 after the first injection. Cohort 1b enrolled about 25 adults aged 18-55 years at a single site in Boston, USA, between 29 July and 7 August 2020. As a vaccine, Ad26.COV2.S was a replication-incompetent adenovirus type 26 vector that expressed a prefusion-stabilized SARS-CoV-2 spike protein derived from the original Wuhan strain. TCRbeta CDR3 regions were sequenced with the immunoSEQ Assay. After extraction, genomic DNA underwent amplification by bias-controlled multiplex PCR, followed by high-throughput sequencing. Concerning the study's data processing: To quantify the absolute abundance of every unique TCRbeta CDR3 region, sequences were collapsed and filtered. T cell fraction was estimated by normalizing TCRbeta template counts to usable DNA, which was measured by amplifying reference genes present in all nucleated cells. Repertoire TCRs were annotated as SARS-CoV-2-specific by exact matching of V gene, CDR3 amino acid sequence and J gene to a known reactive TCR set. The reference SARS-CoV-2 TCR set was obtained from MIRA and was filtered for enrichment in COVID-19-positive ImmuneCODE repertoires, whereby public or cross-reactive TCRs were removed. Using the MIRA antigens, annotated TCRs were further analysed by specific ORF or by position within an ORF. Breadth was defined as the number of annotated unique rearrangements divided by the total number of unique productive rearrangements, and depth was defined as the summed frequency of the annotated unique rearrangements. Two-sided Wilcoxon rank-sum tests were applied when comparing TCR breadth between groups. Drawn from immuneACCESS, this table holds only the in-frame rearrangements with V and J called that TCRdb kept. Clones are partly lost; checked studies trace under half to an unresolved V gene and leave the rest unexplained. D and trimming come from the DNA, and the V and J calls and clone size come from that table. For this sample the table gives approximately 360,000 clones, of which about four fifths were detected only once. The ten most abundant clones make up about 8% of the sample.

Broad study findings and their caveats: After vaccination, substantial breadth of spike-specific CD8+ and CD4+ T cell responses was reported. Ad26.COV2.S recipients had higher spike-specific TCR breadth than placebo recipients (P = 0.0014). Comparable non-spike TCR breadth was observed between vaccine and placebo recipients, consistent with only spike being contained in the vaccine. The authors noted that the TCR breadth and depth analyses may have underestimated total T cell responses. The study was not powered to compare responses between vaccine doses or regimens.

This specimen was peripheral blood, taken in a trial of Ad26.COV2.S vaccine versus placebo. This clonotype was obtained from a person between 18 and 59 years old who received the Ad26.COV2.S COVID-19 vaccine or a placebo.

The DNA is as follows: TGTGCCAGCGCCGACTCGAACACCGGGGAGCTGTTTTTT. It is translated as CASADSNTGELFF. Rearrangement joined TRBV12-3 or TRBV12-4 to TRBJ2-2; a confident D gene designation cannot be given. The CDR3 runs 13 residues from the cysteine to the phenylalanine. Only the CDR3 DNA stays, 39 bases, in frame from base 1. The junction shows trimming of 8 bases on V and 0 bases on J, plus 7 bases between the germline ends.